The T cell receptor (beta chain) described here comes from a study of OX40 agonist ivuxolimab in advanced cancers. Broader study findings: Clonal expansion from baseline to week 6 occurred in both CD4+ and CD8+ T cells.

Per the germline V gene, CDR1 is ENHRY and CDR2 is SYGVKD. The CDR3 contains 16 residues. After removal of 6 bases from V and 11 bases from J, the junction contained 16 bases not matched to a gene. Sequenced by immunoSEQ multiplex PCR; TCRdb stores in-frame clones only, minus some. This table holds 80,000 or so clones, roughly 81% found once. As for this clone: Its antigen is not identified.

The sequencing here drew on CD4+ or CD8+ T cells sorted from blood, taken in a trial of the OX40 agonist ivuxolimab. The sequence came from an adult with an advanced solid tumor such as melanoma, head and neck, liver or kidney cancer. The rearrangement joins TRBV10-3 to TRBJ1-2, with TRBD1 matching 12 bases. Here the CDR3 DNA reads TGTGCCATCAGGGGACGCTCCACGGGACAGGGGGCGGATTACACCTTC. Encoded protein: CAIRGRSTGQGADYTF.